These 16 T cell receptor beta chains share one sample of origin, sequenced in a study of post-analysis software for immune sequencing data. Study-wide results and caveats: Roughly 5 TRBV segments (TRBV5-6, TRBV5-1 and TRBV20-1 among them) occurred more frequently in patients than in controls.

These receptors' targets are unknown. Unique molecular identifiers tagged the TCR beta cDNA libraries. A single record per CDR3 protein comes from TCRdb applying MiXCR to the PCR reads. The sample yields about 620,000 distinct CDR3 sequences, about 40% seen once. The sequenced sample was blood. These receptors were collected from a girl aged 10 to 17 with multiple sclerosis.

This clonotype was counted between two and nine times. The chain couples TRBV7-6 to TRBJ1-3, with D hard to call. Germline values: CDR1 SGHVS, CDR2 FNYEAQ. This CDR3 is built from 14 residues. Trimming stripped 3 bases from V and 0 bases from J, with 6 bases between. The CDR3 DNA sequence: TGTGCCAGCAGCTTGATGGACTCTGGAAACACCATATATTTT. It encodes CASSLMDSGNTIYF.

The gene calls are TRBV4-1 and TRBJ2-7; 7 bases match TRBD1. This CDR3 spans 16 amino acids. In germline, CDR1 is MGHRA, CDR2 YSYEKL. J lost 6 bases, V lost 3 bases, and 14 bases had no gene match. The CDR3 region is CASSHRGQALIGEQYF. The CDR3, as DNA: TGCGCCAGCAGCCACCGCGGACAGGCTCTGATTGGCGAGCAGTACTTC.

The chain employs TRBV21-1 and TRBJ2-7; the table's D call TRBD2 went unverified against the DNA. TRBV21-1 is designated a pseudogene. The CDR3 covers 15 residues. CDR3 nucleotides: TGTGCCAGCCCTAACTGGGCTAGCGCGTCCTACGAGCAGTACTTC. Translation gives CASPNWASASYEQYF.

The chain carries TRBV12-3 or TRBV12-4 and TRBJ1-5; 7 nucleotides align to TRBD1. This CDR3 is 15 amino acids long. V gave up 6 bases and J gave up 5 bases; unmatched junction bases: 10. The CDR3 here is CASSRQGLVDQPQHF. The CDR3 DNA follows: TGTGCCAGCAGCCGACAGGGTTTGGTTGATCAGCCCCAGCATTTT.

The chain combines TRBV6-5 with TRBJ2-1; 10 bases fit TRBD1. CDR1 is MNHEY, CDR2 SVGAGI, per germline. The CDR3 extends over 16 amino acids. Trimming at V came to 5 bases and at J to 8 bases, leaving 12 bases not matched to a gene. CDR3 sequence reads: CASSPRAGQGDHEQFF. In nucleotides, the CDR3 is TGTGCCAGCAGTCCCCGGGCTGGACAGGGGGACCATGAGCAGTTCTTC.

This clonotype came up a few times. V is TRBV13 and J is TRBJ2-7; D uncertain. Germline values: CDR1 PRHDT, CDR2 FYEKMQ (reference sequence). The CDR3 is made up of 12 amino acids. Trimming cost V 4 bases and J 3 bases, with 7 bases left between them. CDR3 sequence reads: CASSSEDYEQYF. Here the CDR3 DNA reads TGTGCCAGCAGCTCTGAGGACTACGAGCAGTACTTC.

This clonotype was observed a handful of times. This chain links TRBV15 with TRBJ2-3; D gene uncertain. The germline V gene has CDR1 LNHNV and CDR2 YYDKDF (reference sequence). The CDR3 length is 15 residues. The V end was cut by 0 bases, the J end by 2 bases, with 9 bases between. The CDR3 region has the DNA TGTGCCACCAGCAGAGATCCAGGCGACACAGATACGCAGTATTTT. As protein: CATSRDPGDTDTQYF.

This chain joins TRBV12-3 or TRBV12-4 and TRBJ1-1; D remains ambiguous. The CDR3 has 15 residues. Trimming pared 0 bases from V and 7 bases from J, leaving 15 bases between. The CDR3 loop reads CASSLALSGFFEAFF. In DNA, the CDR3 is TGTGCCAGCAGTTTAGCCCTCTCCGGATTCTTTGAAGCTTTCTTT.

The gene calls are TRBV12-3 or TRBV12-4 and TRBJ1-1; weak D call: TRBD1 (5 bases). The CDR3 runs to 14 residues. The V gene lost 3 bases and the J gene lost 3 bases, with 11 bases spanning the gap. The CDR3 here is CASSFPGRDTEAFF. The CDR3 DNA sequence: TGTGCCAGCAGTTTCCCGGGACGGGACACTGAAGCTTTCTTT.

This clonotype was recorded once. V usage is TRBV11-3 and J usage is TRBJ2-1, with D perhaps TRBD1 (5 bases). The J call could be wrong; TRBJ2-7 is a better fit for the DNA end. The germline CDR1 and CDR2 sequences are SGHNT and YENEEA. The CDR3 is 16 amino acids. CDR3: CASSTRQLSSHNEQYF. DNA of the CDR3: TGTGCCAGCAGCACCCGACAGCTCAGCTCCCACAATGAGCAGTACTTC.

The CDR3 DNA reads as TGTGCCAGCAGTTACCGAAGCTGGCTATACAATGAGCAGTTCTTC. This translates into CASSYRSWLYNEQFF. The chain couples TRBV6-5 to TRBJ2-1, with no clear D. Per the germline V gene, CDR1 is MNHEY and CDR2 is SVGAGI. Trimming pared 2 bases from V and 4 bases from J, leaving 12 bases between. This CDR3 contains 15 residues.

CDR3 loop: CASSLEAQPLGYTF. In nucleotides, the CDR3 is TGCGCCAGCAGCTTGGAAGCACAGCCCCTAGGCTACACCTTC. The rearrangement joins TRBV5-1 to TRBJ1-2; D call uncertain. Germline CDR1 is SGHRS and CDR2 is YFSETQ. Trimming shortened V by 0 bases and J by 8 bases, and 14 bases separated the two germline ends. This CDR3 has 14 amino acids.

In DNA, the CDR3 is TGTGCCAGCAGTCAGGACAGGGGCTATGGCTACACCTTC. It translates to CASSQDRGYGYTF. The V gene is TRBV12-3 or TRBV12-4, the J gene TRBJ1-2; 9 nucleotides align to TRBD1. This CDR3 comprises 13 residues. J was trimmed by 4 bases and V by 5 bases; bases with no gene match: 2.

The CDR3 region has the DNA TGTGCCACCAGTGGACAGGGAGGAGGCTACACCTTC. It codes for CATSGQGGGYTF. The V gene is TRBV24-1, the J gene TRBJ1-2; 7 bases agree with TRBD1. Looked up from germline, CDR1 is KGHDR and CDR2 is SFDVKD. Trimming at V came to 5 bases and at J to 8 bases, leaving 4 bases not matched to a gene. The length of the CDR3 is 12 residues.

In this sample, this clonotype turned up a few times. The chain couples TRBV5-1 to TRBJ2-3; a weak D match, TRBD2 (6 bases). The CDR3 runs 17 residues. Trimming took 5 bases from V and 0 from J, leaving 19 bases between them. Germline V gene sequence: CDR1 SGHRS, CDR2 YFSETQ. CDR3 in DNA: TGCGCCAGCAGTCCGCGAGGAGGGCCCCGTAGCACAGATACGCAGTATTTT. This encodes CASSPRGGPRSTDTQYF.

The sample holds a few counts of this clonotype. This rearrangement joins TRBV6-2 or TRBV6-3 to TRBJ2-7, with D tentatively TRBD1 or TRBD2 (7 bases each). V shed 3 bases and J shed 4 bases, with 22 bases lying between them. This CDR3 region has 17 residues. CDR1 is MNHEY and CDR2 is SVGEGT in the germline V gene. The CDR3 loop reads CASSYALGGGRSYEQYF. The CDR3 DNA sequence: TGTGCCAGCAGTTATGCCCTAGGGGGCGGGAGATCTTACGAGCAGTACTTC.